Below, 20 T cell receptor beta chains from the same sample are listed, as sequenced in a study of cytomegalovirus exposure and HLA in healthy donors. In the PCR, 60 Vbeta and 13 Jbeta primers were used. Here immunoSEQ multiplex PCR was the method, and the copy in TCRdb shows in-frame clones only, minus some. This table holds 130,000 to 150,000 clones, about 79% found once. What was sequenced was PBMCs. The origin of the receptors is a woman in her twenties or thirties in good health and CMV-seronegative.

The chain carries TRBV9 and TRBJ2-5; possibly TRBD1 for D (8 bases). Between the trimmed V and J ends, which lost 4 bases and 5 bases, there was a span of 21 bases. Per germline, CDR1 SGDLS and CDR2 YYNGEE. The CDR3 totals 16 residues. CDR3 DNA: TGTGCCAGCAGCCCACAGGGGGGGATAGATAGCGAGACCCAGTACTTC. Its protein product is CASSPQGGIDSETQYF.

This sequence joins TRBV4-1 and TRBJ1-6; D is possibly TRBD1 (5 bases). This CDR3 has 16 residues. The germline V gene encodes CDR1 MGHRA and CDR2 YSYEKL. The ends were cut back, 0 bases at V and 10 bases at J, with 16 bases in the middle. The CDR3 bases are TGCGCCAGCAGCCAAGAAGGGGCCGGTTTAAACTCACCCCTCCACTTT. This codes for CASSQEGAGLNSPLHF.

This clone was counted once. The gene calls are TRBV9 and TRBJ1-1, with TRBD1 as a possible D gene (6 bases). With 4 bases removed from V and 0 bases from J, the gap between germline ends came to 13 bases. This CDR3 comprises 15 residues. From germline, CDR1 is SGDLS and CDR2 YYNGEE. Here the CDR3 reads CASSSGQSMNTEAFF. CDR3 DNA: TGTGCCAGCAGCAGCGGACAGTCCATGAACACTGAAGCTTTCTTT. The full variable domain, in which reference TRBV9 and TRBJ1-1 provide the parts outside the CDR3, is DSGVTQTPKHLITATGQRVTLRCSPRSGDLSVYWYQQSLDQGLQFLIQYYNGEERAKGNILERFSAQQFPDLHSELNLSSLELGDSALYFCASSSGQSMNTEAFFGQGTRLTVV.

The V and J genes are TRBV9 and TRBJ2-5, with 12 positions matching TRBD1. V gave up 3 bases and J gave up 1 base; unmatched junction bases: 1. Germline-derived CDR1 and CDR2 are SGDLS and YYNGEE. The CDR3 totals 15 residues. In DNA form, the CDR3 reads TGTGCCAGCAGCGAGGGACAGGGGGCCCAAGAGACCCAGTACTTC. The encoded protein is CASSEGQGAQETQYF.

The chain links TRBV4-2 to TRBJ1-1, with D perhaps TRBD1 (5 bases). Trimming pared 4 bases from V and 0 bases from J, leaving 15 bases between. The CDR3 is 16 residues long. Looked up from germline, CDR1 is LGHNA and CDR2 is YNFKEQ. CDR3 nucleotide sequence: TGTGCCAGCAGCCGTGCGGGGGTAGACATGAACACTGAAGCTTTCTTT. As protein: CASSRAGVDMNTEAFF.

This sequence joins TRBV5-1 and TRBJ2-7, with 8 bases aligning to TRBD2. Unmatched junction bases numbered 8, after V lost 7 bases and J lost 2 bases. Per germline, CDR1 SGHRS and CDR2 YFSETQ. This CDR3 has 14 amino acids. The CDR3 DNA sequence: TGCGCCAGCCACGCGGGGGGTCTAACCTACGAGCAGTACTTC. It translates to CASHAGGLTYEQYF. The full variable domain, completed using reference TRBV5-1 and TRBJ2-7, is KAGVTQTPRYLIKTRGQQVTLSCSPISGHRSVSWYQQTPGQGLQFLFEYFSETQRNKGNFPGRFSGRQFSNSRSEMNVSTLELGDSALYLCASHAGGLTYEQYFGPGTRLTVT.

This clone was picked up a small number of times. V and J are TRBV2 and TRBJ1-6; D may be TRBD1 (5 bases). The CDR3 runs 15 residues. V was pared by 7 bases and J by 6 bases, with 16 bases between. The germline V gene encodes CDR1 SNHLY and CDR2 FYNNEI. The CDR3 DNA reads TGTGCCAGCAACATCCAGCAGGGACTTAATTCACCCCTCCACTTT. It translates to CASNIQQGLNSPLHF.

The rearrangement uses TRBV2 and TRBJ1-1; D perhaps matches TRBD1 (6 bases). The germline V and J ends were trimmed by 6 bases and 6 bases, with 17 bases remaining between them. Per the germline V gene, CDR1 is SNHLY and CDR2 is FYNNEI. The CDR3 spans 14 residues. CDR3 residues: CASRPGADSPEAFF. DNA for the CDR3: TGTGCCAGCAGACCAGGGGCAGACAGTCCTGAAGCTTTCTTT.

The V and J genes are TRBV6-6 and TRBJ1-1, with unresolved D. In germline, CDR1 is MNHNY, CDR2 SVGAGI (reference sequence). Between the trimmed V and J ends, which lost 5 bases and 2 bases, there was a span of 15 bases. This CDR3 is 15 amino acids long. CDR3 residues: CASSPLSTPNTEAFF. The CDR3 bases are TGTGCCAGCAGTCCCCTTTCAACACCTAACACTGAAGCTTTCTTT.

V usage is TRBV6-1 and J usage is TRBJ1-2, with D perhaps matching TRBD1 (6 bases). Germline CDR1 and CDR2: MNHNS and SASEGT. The germline V and J ends were trimmed by 7 bases and 9 bases, with 9 bases remaining between them. The CDR3 has 10 amino acids. CDR3 nucleotides: TGTGCCAGCACAGGGGCAAGCTACACCTTC. Residues: CASTGASYTF.

The chain carries TRBV2 and TRBJ2-2; 15 bases fit TRBD2. The CDR3 is 15 residues long. Germline lookup yields CDR1 SNHLY and CDR2 FYNNEI. Germline trimming cut 6 bases from V and 14 bases from J; bases unmatched to any gene: 10. The CDR3 reads CASRMGLAGGPILFF. In DNA form, the CDR3 reads TGTGCCAGCAGGATGGGACTAGCGGGGGGCCCCATCCTGTTTTTT.

The rearrangement links TRBV29-1 to TRBJ1-1, with D maybe TRBD1 (6 bases). Germline CDR1 and CDR2: SQVTM and ANQGSEA. The V and J ends lost 6 bases and 2 bases respectively, with 10 bases between them. There are 12 residues in the CDR3. In nucleotides, the CDR3 is TGCAGCGTGGGGACACCTAACACTGAAGCTTTCTTT. Residues: CSVGTPNTEAFF.

This clone was picked up a small number of times. This rearrangement joins TRBV9 to TRBJ2-3; 7 bases agree with TRBD2. Germline lookup yields CDR1 SGDLS and CDR2 YYNGEE. The CDR3 runs to 15 residues. V lost 0 bases and J lost 0; bases outside the gene matches: 1. The CDR3 sequence is CASSVELASTDTQYF. CDR3 DNA sequence: TGTGCCAGCAGCGTAGAACTAGCGAGCACAGATACGCAGTATTTT.

This clone was detected once. The chain recombines TRBV4-1 with TRBJ2-3, with D possibly matching TRBD2 (7 bases). This CDR3 spans 18 amino acids. V shed 0 bases and J shed 0 bases, with 16 bases lying between them. CDR1 is MGHRA and CDR2 is YSYEKL in the germline V gene. The CDR3 nucleotides are TGCGCCAGCAGCCAAGAACGTGGAGGGGGGGTCAGCACAGATACGCAGTATTTT. It specifies CASSQERGGGVSTDTQYF.

The chain combines TRBV14 with TRBJ2-1, with 7 bases lining up with TRBD2. The CDR3 has 15 amino acids. In germline, CDR1 is SGHDN, CDR2 FVKESK. With V trimmed by 1 base and J by 9 bases, 9 bases remained unmatched. CDR3 loop: CASSQAASGGGEQFF. As DNA, the CDR3 is TGTGCCAGCAGCCAAGCGGCTAGCGGTGGGGGTGAGCAGTTCTTC.

This clone was seen only a few times. This chain joins TRBV5-6 and TRBJ2-1; 14 positions agree with TRBD2. V lost 4 bases and J lost 7; bases outside the gene matches: 10. The germline CDR1 and CDR2 sequences are SGHDT and YYEEEE. The CDR3 spans 17 residues. This CDR3 is CASSRDGGLAGVNEQFF. CDR3 nucleotides: TGTGCCAGCAGCAGGGATGGGGGACTAGCGGGGGTTAATGAGCAGTTCTTC.

This clone was recorded only once. The chain recombines TRBV5-6 with TRBJ1-5; TRBD1 aligns across 8 bases. Germline assignment: CDR1 SGHDT and CDR2 YYEEEE. The J segment lost 6 bases and the V segment lost 3 bases, leaving 8 bases of the junction unmatched. The CDR3 spans 15 residues. The CDR3 sequence: CASSSGQGWSQPQHF. The CDR3 nucleotides read TGTGCCAGCAGCTCTGGACAGGGATGGAGTCAGCCCCAGCATTTT.

There are a few counts of this clone. The chain carries TRBV2 and TRBJ2-5; a possible D gene is TRBD2 (6 bases). V lost 1 base to trimming and J lost 0 bases, with 9 bases between them. The CDR3 runs 15 residues. Germline V gives CDR1 SNHLY, CDR2 FYNNEI. CDR3 sequence (DNA): TGTGCCAGCAGTGAAGAGGAGGGGCACCAAGAGACCCAGTACTTC. Residues: CASSEEEGHQETQYF. The full variable domain, with the rest looked up from reference TRBV2 and TRBJ2-5, is EPEVTQTPSHQVTQMGQEVILRCVPISNHLYFYWYRQILGQKVEFLVSFYNNEISEKSEIFDDQFSVERPDGSNFTLKIRSTKLEDSAMYFCASSEEEGHQETQYFGPGTRLLVL.

The chain combines TRBV2 with TRBJ2-1, with unresolved D. Trimming cost V 6 bases and J 6 bases, with 12 bases left between them. Germline V lookup: CDR1 SNHLY, CDR2 FYNNEI. The CDR3 is made up of 13 amino acids. CDR3 protein: CASRLTYGNEQFF. Here the CDR3 DNA reads TGTGCCAGCAGGCTAACTTACGGCAATGAGCAGTTCTTC.

The chain combines TRBV7-2 with TRBJ2-5; D might be TRBD2 (5 bases). Trimming took 1 base from V and 4 from J, leaving 13 bases between them. The CDR3 totals 15 residues. Per germline, CDR1 SGHTA and CDR2 FQGNSA. As DNA, the CDR3 is TGTGCCAGCAGCTTAGTGCCGGGAACTGGAGAGACCCAGTACTTC. Its protein is CASSLVPGTGETQYF.